This passage covers 23 T cell receptor beta chains from one sample sequenced in a study of T cells after yellow fever vaccination. TCRdb re-analysed the 5' RACE reads in MiXCR, keeping a single row per CDR3 protein. The sample lists 500,000 to 650,000 distinct CDR3 sequences, roughly an eighth occurring once. The specimen was PBMCs, collected on the day of the yellow fever booster vaccination. These receptors were collected from a man aged 25-40 years who received the YFV17D yellow fever vaccine.

The genes are TRBV30 and TRBJ2-1; TRBD2 matches 7 bases. This CDR3 comprises 13 residues. Germline assignment: CDR1 GTSNPN and CDR2 SVGIG (reference sequence). V trimming: 3 bases; J trimming: 4 bases; junction bases outside the gene matches: 3. The chain's CDR3 is CAWSLAEYNEQFF. The CDR3 DNA is TGTGCCTGGAGCCTAGCGGAATACAATGAGCAGTTCTTC. The whole variable domain, filled in from reference TRBV30 and TRBJ2-1, reads SQTIHQWPATLVQPVGSPLSLECTVEGTSNPNLYWYRQAAGRGLQLLFYSVGIGQISSEVPQNLSASRPQDRQFILSSKKLLLSDSGFYLCAWSLAEYNEQFFGPGTRLTVL.

The sample holds a few counts of this clonotype. This sequence joins TRBV12-3 or TRBV12-4 and TRBJ1-2; D gene ambiguous. This CDR3 region has 14 residues. V was cut by 2 bases and J by 1 base, with 8 bases left in between. CDR3 residues: CASSLRLDNYGYTF. In nucleotides, the CDR3 is TGTGCCAGCAGTTTACGGCTGGATAACTATGGCTACACCTTC.

This clonotype has a handful of counts. The chain couples TRBV2 to TRBJ2-2; a possible D gene is TRBD2 (5 bases). The CDR3 is 14 amino acids. Per germline, CDR1 SNHLY and CDR2 FYNNEI. Trimming left V 4 bases short and J 7 bases short, with 13 bases between. For the CDR3, the DNA is TGTGCCAGCAGTGTCGGGAACGCAGGCGGGGAGCTGTTTTTT. Amino acid sequence: CASSVGNAGGELFF.

This clonotype occurred a few times. This chain connects TRBV4-3 to TRBJ2-1; 10 bases match TRBD1. Trimming at V came to 2 bases and at J to 9 bases, leaving 10 bases not matched to a gene. The V gene's germline CDR1 is LGHNA and CDR2 YSLEER. The CDR3 is 16 residues long. The CDR3 sequence: CASSQPTGGRRSEQFF. CDR3 coding DNA: TGCGCCAGCAGCCAACCGACAGGGGGCAGGCGAAGTGAGCAGTTCTTC.

The sample holds a few counts of this clonotype. The V gene is TRBV24-1, the J gene TRBJ2-4; the D is unclear. The CDR3 loop spans 16 amino acids. V was trimmed by 0 bases and J by 4 bases, leaving 12 bases between them. Per germline, CDR1 KGHDR and CDR2 SFDVKD. CDR3 amino acids: CATSDLCYIKKNIQYF. In DNA, the CDR3 is TGTGCCACCAGTGATTTGTGCTACATCAAAAAAAACATTCAGTACTTC.

This clonotype has just a few counts. This chain connects TRBV25-1 to TRBJ2-7; 9 nucleotides agree with TRBD2. Germline V lookup: CDR1 MGHDK, CDR2 SYGVNS. The CDR3 spans 15 residues. With 3 bases clipped from V and 6 bases from J, the junction kept 9 bases outside the gene matches. The CDR3 protein is CASSDLSGSLVEQYF. The CDR3 region has the DNA TGTGCCAGCAGTGACCTTAGCGGGAGTCTCGTCGAGCAGTACTTC.

This chain uses TRBV5-1 with TRBJ2-7; tentatively, D is TRBD2 (6 bases). The length of the CDR3 is 16 residues. From germline, CDR1 is SGHRS and CDR2 YFSETQ. V was shortened by 4 bases and J by 5 bases, with 22 bases between the two germline ends. CDR3 region: CASSLTGTGGSNEQYF. CDR3 DNA: TGCGCCAGCAGCCTCACTGGGACTGGAGGTAGCAACGAGCAGTACTTC. Supplemented by reference TRBV5-1 and TRBJ2-7, the full variable domain reads KAGVTQTPRYLIKTRGQQVTLSCSPISGHRSVSWYQQTPGQGLQFLFEYFSETQRNKGNFPGRFSGRQFSNSRSEMNVSTLELGDSALYLCASSLTGTGGSNEQYFGPGTRLTVT.

This clonotype was recorded many times. The V and J genes are TRBV7-9 and TRBJ2-7; the D call may be TRBD1 or TRBD2 (5 bases each). The CDR3 consists of 12 residues. Germline values: CDR1 SEHNR, CDR2 FQNEAQ (reference sequence). The ends were cut back, 1 base at V and 5 bases at J, with 6 bases in the middle. CDR3: CASSLGGDEQYF. The CDR3 bases are TGTGCCAGCAGCTTAGGAGGGGACGAGCAGTACTTC.

This clonotype was detected a few times. The chain links TRBV6-1 to TRBJ2-5; 8 bases match TRBD2. CDR3 size: 17 residues. V trimming: 5 bases; J trimming: 5 bases; junction bases outside the gene matches: 16. Germline CDR1 reads MNHNS; CDR2 reads SASEGT. The DNA for the CDR3 is TGTGCCAGCAGTCATACGTTCATAAGCGGGAGCGGGGAGACCCAGTACTTC. Its translation: CASSHTFISGSGETQYF.

This clonotype has just a few counts. This chain joins TRBV28 and TRBJ1-4; D remains ambiguous. With 3 bases removed from V and 0 bases from J, the gap between germline ends came to 14 bases. CDR1 and CDR2 from the germline V gene are MDHEN and SYDVKM. The CDR3 covers 17 residues. The CDR3 loop reads CASSFAASYATNEKLFF. As DNA, the CDR3 is TGTGCCAGCAGTTTCGCGGCCTCTTATGCAACTAATGAAAAACTGTTTTTT.

This clonotype was counted between two and nine times. The V gene is TRBV11-2, the J gene TRBJ1-1; D unclear. Trimming removed 0 bases from V and 6 bases from J, with 11 bases in between. The CDR3 is made up of 14 amino acids. In germline, CDR1 is SGHAT, CDR2 FQNNGV. Here the CDR3 DNA reads TGTGCCAGCAGCTTAGATAAGATGTGGTCTGAAGCTTTCTTT. It codes for CASSLDKMWSEAFF.

The chain combines TRBV4-3 with TRBJ2-7, with no clear D. This CDR3 has 15 residues. The germline V gene has CDR1 LGHNA and CDR2 YSLEER. Trimming left V 4 bases short and J 4 bases short, with 17 bases between. The DNA for the CDR3 is TGCGCCAGCAGCCTCCAACATGGAGAAAAATACGAGCAGTACTTC. This codes for CASSLQHGEKYEQYF.

This chain joins TRBV29-1 and TRBJ2-1; 11 positions agree with TRBD2. Germline lookup yields CDR1 SQVTM and CDR2 ANQGSEA. J was trimmed by 0 bases and V by 4 bases; bases with no gene match: 8. This CDR3 is built from 17 residues. The CDR3 sequence is CSVASGLAENSYNEQFF. In DNA, the CDR3 is TGCAGCGTTGCTTCGGGACTAGCGGAGAACTCCTACAATGAGCAGTTCTTC.

This clonotype has a count of ten or more. J is TRBJ2-3 and V is TRBV6-2 or TRBV6-3, with 9 bases identical to TRBD1. V was clipped by 0 bases and J by 6 bases; unmatched bases: 7. CDR3 length equals 16 residues. CDR1 is MNHEY, CDR2 SVGEGT, per germline. The CDR3 nucleotides are TGTGCCAGCAGTTACTCCAGGACAGGGGTAACCGATACGCAGTATTTT. It codes for CASSYSRTGVTDTQYF.

J is TRBJ2-7 and V is TRBV7-6; maybe TRBD1 (8 bases). CDR1 is SGHVS and CDR2 is FNYEAQ in the germline V gene. The ends were cut back, 0 bases at V and 5 bases at J, with 17 bases in the middle. The CDR3 runs 16 residues. The CDR3 sequence: CASSLAVRTGRDEQYF. The CDR3 DNA reads TGTGCCAGCAGCTTAGCGGTTCGGACAGGGAGGGACGAGCAGTACTTC.

This chain connects TRBV18 to TRBJ2-1; 7 bases are shared with TRBD1. CDR1 and CDR2 from the germline V gene are KGHSH and LQKENI. The CDR3 is made up of 14 amino acids. V lost 8 bases and J lost 0; bases outside the gene matches: 4. CDR3 DNA: TGTGCCAGCGTCCGGGACAGCTCCTACAATGAGCAGTTCTTC. Its translation: CASVRDSSYNEQFF.

This clonotype has just a few counts. J is TRBJ2-5 and V is TRBV20-1; 8 bases are shared with TRBD2. This CDR3 spans 16 amino acids. J was trimmed by 1 base and V by 7 bases; bases with no gene match: 14. The germline V gene has CDR1 DFQATT and CDR2 SNEGSKA (reference sequence). The CDR3 reads CSGKPGLGMLQETQYF. The CDR3 DNA reads as TGCAGTGGAAAACCGGGACTAGGGATGCTCCAAGAGACCCAGTACTTC.

This chain connects TRBV25-1 to TRBJ2-5; 11 bases align to TRBD2. This CDR3 is built from 17 residues. Germline CDR1 and CDR2: MGHDK and SYGVNS. With 7 bases clipped from V and 5 bases from J, the junction kept 15 bases outside the gene matches. In nucleotides, the CDR3 is TGTGCCAGCACAGCACTAGCGGGAGTGCCAAGTCGTGAGACCCAGTACTTC. Protein: CASTALAGVPSRETQYF.

This clonotype appeared many times. The J gene is TRBJ2-2, the V gene TRBV7-2, with 7 bases that match TRBD1. After removal of 6 bases from V and 5 bases from J, the junction contained 3 bases not matched to a gene. Germline V lookup: CDR1 SGHTA, CDR2 FQGNSA. The CDR3 spans 13 residues. The DNA of the CDR3 is TGTGCCAGCAGGGGACAGATAACCGGGGAGCTGTTTTTT. Amino acid sequence: CASRGQITGELFF. Drawing the rest from reference TRBV7-2 and TRBJ2-2, the complete variable domain is GAGVSQSPSNKVTEKGKDVELRCDPISGHTALYWYRQSLGQGLEFLIYFQGNSAPDKSGLPSDRFSAERTGGSVSTLTIQRTQQEDSAVYLCASRGQITGELFFGEGSRLTVL.

The gene calls are TRBV20-1 and TRBJ2-5, with unresolved D. The CDR3 consists of 12 residues. The V end was cut by 0 bases, the J end by 7 bases, with 9 bases between. In germline, CDR1 is DFQATT, CDR2 SNEGSKA (reference sequence). The CDR3 nucleotides are TGCAGTGCTAGAGACGCCTTGGGGACCCAGTACTTC. It is translated as CSARDALGTQYF.

The chain uses TRBV12-3 or TRBV12-4 and TRBJ2-1; tentative D call: TRBD2 (5 bases). CDR3 length: 15 amino acids. Trimming took 5 bases from V and 0 from J, leaving 11 bases between them. Written as DNA, the CDR3 is TGTGCCAGCAGTAAGACTGGGAGCTCCTACAATGAGCAGTTCTTC. Translated, it gives CASSKTGSSYNEQFF.

This sequence joins TRBV28 and TRBJ2-1, with unresolved D. CDR1 is MDHEN and CDR2 is SYDVKM in the germline V gene. The V end lost 7 bases, the J end lost 8 bases, and 9 bases lay between the germline ends. This CDR3 has 11 amino acids. CDR3 in amino acids: CASISYDEQFF. DNA of the CDR3: TGTGCCAGCATATCTTATGATGAGCAGTTCTTC.

At least ten counts were recorded for this clonotype. The V call is TRBV6-1, the J call TRBJ2-4, with D possibly TRBD1 on 5 matching bases. V was shortened by 6 bases and J by 1 base, with 10 bases between the two germline ends. This CDR3 has 14 residues. Looked up from germline, CDR1 is MNHNS and CDR2 is SASEGT. CDR3 in DNA: TGTGCCAGCAGCCACAGGCAGGCCAAAAACATTCAGTACTTC. Its protein is CASSHRQAKNIQYF.